Listed below are T cell receptor beta chains from one sample, sequenced in a study of response to subunit inactivated influenza vaccine. One entry per CDR3 protein results from TCRdb running MiXCR on the RT-PCR reads. The sample lists more than 600,000 distinct CDR3 sequences; around 20% were seen once. Material: PBMCs from blood, obtained roughly 5 days after vaccination. These receptors all stem from a man aged 45 to 65 who received an inactivated influenza vaccine. The CDR3 runs from the conserved cysteine through the conserved F or W. The D gene is left open where the match is weak. Expanded clones get a size class; other rows say once, few or many, or leave the size out.

j_call | v_call | d_call | cdr3_length | clone_size | cdr3_nt | cdr3_aa
TRBJ2-5 | TRBV5-1 | NA | 13 | few | TGCGCCAGCAGCTTGGGCAGGGGACAGACCCAGTACTTC | CASSLGRGQTQYF
TRBJ2-7 | TRBV6-2/TRBV6-3 | NA | 11 | few | TGTGCCAGCAGTTCTCGCCGGGGGCAGTACTTC | CASSSRRGQYF
TRBJ2-2 | TRBV15 | TRBD1 | 16 | NA | TGTGCCACCAGCAGAGCCCCGGGACAGGGGACCGGGGAGCTGTTTTTT | CATSRAPGQGTGELFF
TRBJ1-6 | TRBV20-1 | NA | 14 | few | TGCAGTGCTAGAGAACAGGAGGGGTTTTCACCCCTCCACTTT | CSAREQEGFSPLHF
TRBJ2-2 | TRBV11-2 | TRBD2 | 19 | NA | TGTGCCAGCAGCTTACTTCCTATGGGAACTAGCGGGATTACCGGGGAGCTGTTTTTT | CASSLLPMGTSGITGELFF
TRBJ1-1 | TRBV6-1 | TRBD1 | 16 | few | TGTGCCAGCAGAATTCGGGACAGGGGAGAGAACACTGAAGCTTTCTTT | CASRIRDRGENTEAFF
TRBJ2-5 | TRBV5-6 | NA | 13 | few | TGTGCCAGCAGCGAACGGGGAGTAGAGACCCAGTACTTC | CASSERGVETQYF
TRBJ2-7 | TRBV20-1 | TRBD1 | 14 | few | TGCAGTGCTAGACCGCGACAGGGACGAGGCGAGCAGTACTTC | CSARPRQGRGEQYF
TRBJ2-7 | TRBV7-8 | NA | 11 | NA | TGTGCCACCTCATTAGGGGGCGAGCAGTACTTC | CATSLGGEQYF
TRBJ2-1 | TRBV7-9 | NA | 11 | many | TGTGCCAGCGAGCCTGTCGGTGAGCAGTTCTTC | CASEPVGEQFF
TRBJ2-7 | TRBV2 | TRBD1 | 15 | few | TGTGCCAGCAGAGCGGGACAGGGGGAAACCTACGAGCAGTACTTC | CASRAGQGETYEQYF
TRBJ2-1 | TRBV9 | TRBD1 | 18 | NA | TGTGCCAGCAGCGTAGTTGGCAGGGGGCCTAGCTCCTACAATGAGCAGTTCTTT | CASSVVGRGPSSYNEQFF
TRBJ1-1 | TRBV7-9 | NA | 13 | many | TGTGCCAGCAGCTGGAAGGGGAACACTGAAGCTTTCTTT | CASSWKGNTEAFF
TRBJ1-4 | TRBV20-1 | NA | 14 | NA | TGCAGTGCATATAAAAAGGAGGGTAATGAAAAACTGTTTTTT | CSAYKKEGNEKLFF
TRBJ2-1 | TRBV20-1 | NA | 17 | few | TGCTGTGCTAGAGATCTTTTAGCAGGGAGGCCTTACAATGAGCAGTTCTTC | CCARDLLAGRPYNEQFF
TRBJ2-1 | TRBV2 | TRBD2 | 18 | few | TGTGCCAGCAGGAAGAGGACTAGCGGCTATAGCTCCTACAATGAGCAGTTCTTC | CASRKRTSGYSSYNEQFF
TRBJ2-7 | TRBV5-1 | TRBD2 | 15 | many | TGCGCCAGCAGCCTAACTAGCGGGAACTCCTACGAGCAGTACTTC | CASSLTSGNSYEQYF
TRBJ2-5 | TRBV7-7 | NA | 12 | once | TGTGCCAGCAGCTTGGGATCGGGGGCCCAGTACTTC | CASSLGSGAQYF
TRBJ1-2 | TRBV7-2 | TRBD1 | 16 | few | TGTGCCAGCACCACGAGTGGCAGGGGGCTTTTCGATGGCTACACCTTC | CASTTSGRGLFDGYTF
TRBJ1-2 | TRBV12-5 | NA | 13 | few | TGTGCTAGTGGTTTGGAGGGCCAGGGAGGCTACACCTTC | CASGLEGQGGYTF
TRBJ2-7 | TRBV7-2 | NA | 14 | NA | TGTGCCAGCAGCTTAGCGTTCAGCTCCTACGAGCAGTACTTC | CASSLAFSSYEQYF
TRBJ2-3 | TRBV11-2 | TRBD2 | 18 | NA | TGTGCCAGCAGCTTAGTCGGGACTAGCGGGAGGGCAAGGGATACGCAGTATTTT | CASSLVGTSGRARDTQYF
TRBJ2-1 | TRBV11-2 | TRBD2 | 15 | NA | TGTGCCAGCACCCTTGGGACTAGCGGGACCAATGAGCAGTTCTTC | CASTLGTSGTNEQFF
TRBJ1-2 | TRBV3-1 | NA | 14 | few | TGTGCCAGCAGCCCGGGCCGGTCTCTCGTCCCCTACACCTTC | CASSPGRSLVPYTF
TRBJ2-1 | TRBV6-2/TRBV6-3 | NA | 12 | NA | TGTGCCAGCGCAGGGGCCTACAATGAGCAGTTCTTC | CASAGAYNEQFF
TRBJ1-1 | TRBV28 | NA | 13 | NA | TGTGCCAGCAGTTTACACTCCAGGGGATGGGGTTTCTTT | CASSLHSRGWGFF
TRBJ1-1 | TRBV27 | TRBD1 | 15 | few | TGTGCCAGCAGCCGAAACAAAAAACAGGGGATTGAAGCTTTCTTT | CASSRNKKQGIEAFF
TRBJ1-5 | TRBV29-1 | NA | 13 | many | TGCAGCGTTGAACAGGGTAGCAATCAGCCCCAGCATTTT | CSVEQGSNQPQHF
TRBJ2-5 | TRBV20-1 | NA | 12 | many | TGCAGTGCCACAGACGGAGCAGAGACCCAGTACTTC | CSATDGAETQYF